What follows is one T cell receptor beta chain and its context. Trimming pared 3 bases from V and 5 bases from J, leaving 8 bases between. There are 12 residues in the CDR3. The V gene's germline CDR1 is LNHNV and CDR2 YYDKDF (reference sequence). This specimen belongs to a study of identical twins. Through template switching, a universal primer site was introduced, and the cDNA contained unique molecular identifiers. TCRdb re-called the 5' RACE reads with MiXCR, one entry per CDR3 protein. The repertoire holds 600,000 to 800,000 distinct CDR3 sequences, about 20% seen once, with 4.3% in the top ten. The same sample was also used in a study of T cells expressing NK-cell markers. That study adds: The CD3+CD56-NKG2C+ fraction of several donors was likewise dominated by these clonotypes.

Sequencing input: PBMCs. The rearrangement links TRBV15 to TRBJ2-7; D possibly corresponds to TRBD2 (5 bases). The receptor was derived from a woman between 18 and 29 years old in good health. CDR3 DNA: TGTGCCACCAGCAGCGCGGGCAACGAGCAGTACTTC. It is translated as CATSSAGNEQYF.